Below are 26 T cell receptor beta chains sequenced from a single sample in a study of somatic mutations in cytotoxic T cells in rheumatoid arthritis. Profiling relied on immunoSEQ multiplex PCR, and the TCRdb table lists in-frame clones only, not all of them. The sample lists approximately 20,000 clones; about 80% were seen once. Material: CD8+ T cells sorted from blood. The receptors shown here come from an adult with rheumatoid arthritis.

The chain has TRBV13 and TRBJ2-1; 10 bases are a match to TRBD2. Germline V gene lookup returns CDR1 PRHDT and CDR2 FYEKMQ (reference sequence). The CDR3 has 17 amino acids. Trimming took 1 base from V and 8 from J; bases not matched to a gene: 11. CDR3 loop: CASSLAAGGPRLYEQFF. The CDR3 nucleotides are TGTGCCAGCAGCTTAGCAGCGGGAGGGCCGCGATTGTATGAGCAGTTCTTC.

The chain carries TRBV30 and TRBJ1-1; D ambiguous. Germline V gene sequence: CDR1 GTSNPN, CDR2 SVGIG (reference sequence). Trimming took off 2 bases at V and 1 base at J, with 5 bases between the two ends. The CDR3 is made up of 12 amino acids. DNA for the CDR3: TGTGCCTGGAGTCACGCGAACACTGAAGCTTTCTTT. This translates into CAWSHANTEAFF.

This chain uses TRBV9 with TRBJ1-6; D is unclear. Per germline, CDR1 SGDLS and CDR2 YYNGEE. The ends were cut back, 0 bases at V and 10 bases at J, with 8 bases in the middle. CDR3 length: 13 residues. The CDR3 bases are TGTGCCAGCAGCGTAGGGTCCGGATCACCCCTCCACTTT. Translating it yields CASSVGSGSPLHF.

A single count supports this clone. V is TRBV28 and J is TRBJ1-1; no clear D. This CDR3 comprises 11 residues. V was pared by 6 bases and J by 1 base, with 3 bases between. The V gene's germline CDR1 is MDHEN and CDR2 SYDVKM. The CDR3 loop is CASSKNTEAFF. CDR3 bases: TGTGCCAGCAGCAAGAACACTGAAGCTTTCTTT.

This chain joins TRBV6-4 and TRBJ1-2; D call uncertain. Germline CDR1 is MRHNA and CDR2 is SNTAGT. Deletions cut 6 bases from V and 6 bases from J, with 14 bases between. The length of the CDR3 is 13 residues. The CDR3 is CASRGKVANGYTF. The DNA of the CDR3 is TGTGCCAGCAGGGGTAAAGTCGCCAATGGCTACACCTTC.

CDR3 sequence reads: CASSPTGLNTEAFF. DNA for the CDR3: TGTGCCAGCAGCCCGACAGGGTTGAACACTGAAGCTTTCTTT. The V and J genes are TRBV9 and TRBJ1-1; 7 bases align to TRBD1. Germline values: CDR1 SGDLS, CDR2 YYNGEE. The CDR3 spans 14 residues. With 4 bases clipped from V and 0 bases from J, the junction kept 3 bases outside the gene matches.

This chain joins TRBV19 and TRBJ2-1; D is possibly TRBD2 (7 bases). Germline V gives CDR1 LNHDA, CDR2 SQIVND (reference sequence). The CDR3 loop spans 14 amino acids. V lost 6 bases, J lost 9 bases, and 18 bases lay in between. The CDR3 sequence is CASSQPAGAGEQFF. In DNA form, the CDR3 reads TGTGCCAGTAGCCAACCCGCGGGGGCGGGTGAGCAGTTCTTC.

This clone was seen more than once but under ten times. V and J are TRBV30 and TRBJ1-3; 7 bases are a match to TRBD1. Germline trimming cut 0 bases from V and 15 bases from J; bases unmatched to any gene: 8. Germline V gene sequence: CDR1 GTSNPN, CDR2 SVGIG (reference sequence). The CDR3 contains 12 residues. The CDR3 DNA reads TGTGCCTGGAGTGTCGGGGGACAGCCGACATATTTT. Translating it yields CAWSVGGQPTYF.

The chain links TRBV4-1 to TRBJ2-1; no definite D call. CDR3 size: 12 residues. The V end was cut by 2 bases, the J end by 12 bases, with 11 bases between. Germline lookup yields CDR1 MGHRA and CDR2 YSYEKL. CDR3 sequence: CASSQLESGQFF. Written as DNA, the CDR3 is TGCGCCAGCAGCCAATTGGAGTCGGGGCAGTTCTTC.

The gene calls are TRBV2 and TRBJ1-1; D possibly corresponds to TRBD1 (5 bases). V was trimmed by 6 bases and J by 2 bases, leaving 16 bases between them. The CDR3 runs to 15 residues. Germline CDR1 reads SNHLY; CDR2 reads FYNNEI. CDR3 residues: CASSLPGGLNTEAFF. CDR3 DNA sequence: TGTGCCAGCAGCCTCCCGGGGGGGTTAAACACTGAAGCTTTCTTT.

The table lists this clone with a count of one. The chain joins TRBV6-6 to TRBJ1-3; tentative D call: TRBD1 (5 bases). The V and J ends lost 8 bases and 2 bases respectively, with 16 bases between them. Per the germline V gene, CDR1 is MNHNY and CDR2 is SVGAGI (reference sequence). The CDR3 has 15 amino acids. The CDR3 coding sequence is TGTGCCAGCCTCCCCGAGCGGGGGGCTGGAAACACCATATATTTT. Translating gives CASLPERGAGNTIYF.

This chain joins TRBV15 and TRBJ1-4; D not certain. This CDR3 has 14 residues. V gave up 0 bases and J gave up 8 bases, with 10 bases separating them. CDR1 and CDR2 (germline): LNHNV, YYDKDF (reference sequence). CDR3 nucleotides: TGTGCCACCAGCAGAGAGAGGGAAAGAGAAAAACTGTTTTTT. It specifies CATSREREREKLFF.

A single count supports this clone. The rearrangement joins TRBV28 to TRBJ1-5; 8 positions match TRBD1. After removal of 3 bases from V and 3 bases from J, the junction contained 4 bases not matched to a gene. The CDR3 totals 15 residues. Germline V gene data show CDR1 as MDHEN and CDR2 as SYDVKM. The CDR3 sequence is CASSLGDRTNQPQHF. The CDR3, as DNA: TGTGCCAGCAGTTTGGGGGACAGGACCAATCAGCCCCAGCATTTT.

J is TRBJ2-7 and V is TRBV18; a weak D match, TRBD1 (5 bases). V was pared by 0 bases and J by 2 bases, with 11 bases between. This CDR3 region has 15 residues. From germline, CDR1 is KGHSH and CDR2 LQKENI. The CDR3 DNA reads as TGTGCCAGCTCACCACCGGTCTCCAGGGCCTACGAGCAGTACTTC. This sequence encodes CASSPPVSRAYEQYF.

V is TRBV4-1 and J is TRBJ2-1, with no clear D. This CDR3 is built from 12 residues. Germline values: CDR1 MGHRA, CDR2 YSYEKL. V lost 1 base, J lost 5 bases, and 3 bases lay in between. DNA of the CDR3: TGCGCCAGCAGCCAAGGGAACAATGAGCAGTTCTTC. Protein sequence: CASSQGNNEQFF.

The rearrangement joins TRBV30 to TRBJ2-6, with 7 bases fitting TRBD2. V dropped 4 bases and J dropped 0; count of bases not matched to a gene: 15. This CDR3 has 19 amino acids. CDR1 GTSNPN and CDR2 SVGIG come from the germline V gene (reference sequence). This CDR3 reads CAWIWGGEGHSSGANVLTF. CDR3 bases: TGTGCCTGGATATGGGGGGGGGAGGGCCACAGCTCTGGGGCCAACGTCCTGACTTTC.

The chain uses TRBV2 and TRBJ2-2; no clear D gene. In germline, CDR1 is SNHLY, CDR2 FYNNEI. This CDR3 spans 12 amino acids. V was clipped by 8 bases and J by 3 bases, with 7 bases between them. The CDR3, as DNA: TGTGCCAGCCTTTGGGACACCGGGGAGCTGTTTTTT. Protein sequence: CASLWDTGELFF.

The V call is TRBV7-9, the J call TRBJ2-7; possibly TRBD1 for D (5 bases). The CDR3 is 14 residues long. Germline values: CDR1 SEHNR, CDR2 FQNEAQ (reference sequence). V lost 3 bases and J lost 2, with 11 bases in between. CDR3 sequence: CASSFEGEPYEQYF. The DNA for the CDR3 is TGTGCCAGCAGCTTCGAAGGGGAACCCTACGAGCAGTACTTC.

The chain carries TRBV13 and TRBJ2-4; D is possibly TRBD1 (7 bases). The CDR3 runs 14 residues. V dropped 3 bases and J dropped 6 bases, with 12 bases sitting between them. Per germline, CDR1 PRHDT and CDR2 FYEKMQ (reference sequence). The CDR3 region is CASSLEGALNIQYF. The CDR3 DNA reads as TGTGCCAGCAGCTTGGAGGGGGCCCTAAACATTCAGTACTTC.

The J gene is TRBJ2-7, the V gene TRBV6-5; a weak D match, TRBD1 (6 bases). Germline V gene data show CDR1 as MNHEY and CDR2 as SVGAGI. The V gene lost 10 bases and the J gene lost 2 bases, with 12 bases spanning the gap. This CDR3 region has 12 residues. In DNA, the CDR3 is TGTGCCACCCGGGACAATACCTACGAGCAGTACTTC. Amino acid sequence: CATRDNTYEQYF.

V gene TRBV19 combines with J gene TRBJ1-6, with D possibly being TRBD1 (6 bases). V was pared by 1 base and J by 0 bases, with 10 bases between. This CDR3 is built from 17 residues. Germline CDR1 LNHDA, CDR2 SQIVND (reference sequence). In DNA form, the CDR3 reads TGTGCCAGTAGTATAGGGACAGACCGCTCCTATAATTCACCCCTCCACTTT. It yields the protein CASSIGTDRSYNSPLHF.

This rearrangement joins TRBV5-5 to TRBJ1-6; no definite D call. The germline gives CDR1 SGHKS, CDR2 YYEKEE (reference sequence). Trimming took 0 bases from V and 0 from J, leaving 10 bases between them. CDR3 size: 17 residues. DNA for the CDR3: TGTGCCAGCAGCTTGGCCGGAGGAAGCTCCTATAATTCACCCCTCCACTTT. This codes for CASSLAGGSSYNSPLHF.

The V gene is TRBV27, the J gene TRBJ1-3; D is possibly TRBD1 (5 bases). The germline CDR1 and CDR2 sequences are MNHEY and SMNVEV (reference sequence). Deletions cut 6 bases from V and 2 bases from J, with 20 bases between. The length of the CDR3 is 17 residues. CDR3 bases: TGTGCCAGCAGAGGTCTTGGAGGGGCTTTAACTGGAAACACCATATATTTT. Its protein is CASRGLGGALTGNTIYF.

V usage is TRBV6-5 and J usage is TRBJ1-1; the D gene is possibly TRBD1 (5 bases). CDR1 and CDR2 from the germline V gene are MNHEY and SVGAGI. Trimming cost V 0 bases and J 8 bases, with 16 bases left between them. This CDR3 has 15 amino acids. CDR3 DNA: TGTGCCAGCAGTTACTCGATAATAACGGGGGGGGAAGCTTTCTTT. It is translated as CASSYSIITGGEAFF.

This chain links TRBV7-9 with TRBJ2-1, with 11 bases aligning to TRBD1. Germline CDR1 SEHNR, CDR2 FQNEAQ (reference sequence). The CDR3 runs to 14 residues. Germline trimming cut 6 bases from V and 7 bases from J; bases unmatched to any gene: 5. The CDR3 sequence: CASSLDRGLNEQFF. CDR3 nucleotide sequence: TGTGCCAGCAGTCTGGACAGGGGGCTAAATGAGCAGTTCTTC.

The chain uses TRBV4-1 and TRBJ2-1, with 11 bases identical to TRBD2. The CDR3 sequence is 17 residues long. Germline assignment: CDR1 MGHRA and CDR2 YSYEKL. Trimming removed 3 bases from V and 8 bases from J; junction bases left unmatched: 12. The CDR3 coding sequence is TGCGCCAGCAGCCAGGCCAGTCGGGGACTAGCGGTTTATGAGCAGTTCTTC. This translates into CASSQASRGLAVYEQFF.